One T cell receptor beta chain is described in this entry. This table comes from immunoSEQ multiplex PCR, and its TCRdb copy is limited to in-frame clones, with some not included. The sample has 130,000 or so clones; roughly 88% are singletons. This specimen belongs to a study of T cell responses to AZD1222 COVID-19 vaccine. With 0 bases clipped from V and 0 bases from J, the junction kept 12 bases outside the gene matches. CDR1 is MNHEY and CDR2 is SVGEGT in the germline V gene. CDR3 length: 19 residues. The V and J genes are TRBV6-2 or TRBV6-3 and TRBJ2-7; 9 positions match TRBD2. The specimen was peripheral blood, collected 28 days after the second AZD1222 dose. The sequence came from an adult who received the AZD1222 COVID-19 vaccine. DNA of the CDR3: TGTGCCAGCAGTTACTCGAGGGCTAGCGGGGATCCTATCTCCTACGAGCAGTACTTC. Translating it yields CASSYSRASGDPISYEQYF.